This T cell receptor (beta chain) was recovered during a study of shared clonotypes between healthy human individuals. Sequencing was performed with immunoSEQ multiplex PCR; in TCRdb, only in-frame clones are kept and a portion is missing. Counted here are more than 2 million clones, 85% to 95% occurring once; the ten biggest clones make up 0.13%. Germline V gene sequence: CDR1 GTSNPN, CDR2 SVGIG (reference sequence). CDR3 length: 14 residues. V lost 3 bases, J lost 0 bases, and 8 bases lay in between. The origin of this receptor is a man aged 18 to 30 in good health. The sequencing sample was made of naive CD4+ T cells sorted from blood. The subset is: CD45RA+ positively selected. The chain uses TRBV30 and TRBJ2-2; D unresolved. Here the CDR3 DNA reads TGTGCCTGGAGAAGGCCTACGAACACCGGGGAGCTGTTTTTT. Its protein product is CAWRRPTNTGELFF.